What follows describes a single T cell receptor beta chain. Only a few counts were recorded for this clone. The antigen this receptor binds is unknown. Per-base quality was not reported, and no clone a single base away is much larger than it. The cohort was made up of around 720 healthy bone marrow donors. All cohort members were sampled while nominally healthy, although unrecorded immune exposures were likely present. The donor tested CMV seropositive and was one of the 289 seropositive cohort members. Each donor provided a peripheral blood sample, and peripheral blood mononuclear cells were used for TCR beta sequencing. Genomic DNA extraction from the blood cell samples was performed with the Qiagen DNeasy Blood Extraction Kit. The data stem from a study of cytomegalovirus exposure and HLA in healthy donors (dated by TCRdb to the late 2010s). Some background on the complete study: In an earlier analysis of under 750 of the donors, 276 Gb of sequence data and 117 million unique TCR beta sequences from 180 million or so T cells were reported. The aim of the study was to test whether cataloging public T cell receptors could identify signatures of past pathogen exposure. An early release covering 550 to 650 HLA-typed donors comprised about 310 gigabases of sequencing data and roughly 86 million unique TCR sequences. Roughly 5 DR-DQ haplotypes were handled as single units for association and clustering, since linkage in the cohort was strong. The T cell repertoires of 550 to 850 subjects were profiled by immunosequencing and related to cytomegalovirus serostatus. A later analysis re-examined previously published TCR beta repertoires from around 670 donors and added high-resolution HLA genotyping to investigate patterns of TCR occurrence. Besides the first cohort of roughly 660 subjects, a separate validation cohort made up of 120 different subjects was used. Of the roughly 410 genotyped donors, less than 90% were placed in the genetic ancestry cluster associated with self-reported Caucasian donors. Alongside the repertoire data, information on donor age, sex, ethnicity and CMV serostatus was compiled. Genome-wide SNP genotypes for about three fifths of the 666 donors were used in a later genetic analysis, which treated that subset as a discovery cohort. In an earlier analysis of roughly 600 of the donors, high-throughput TCR beta sequencing was used to judge whether each TCR beta V gene segment behaved as functional or pseudogenic. Rather than using new phenotypic data, the later analysis identified candidate immune exposures from TCR beta sequences and from how often those sequences occurred across donors. Among some 400 genotyped donors of the cohort, an average of around 220,000 unique TCR beta nucleotide sequences was sequenced per donor, of which roughly 17% were non-productive. Both class I and class II loci were covered by HLA typing, at four-digit resolution. The study combined high-throughput TCR immunosequencing, statistical association of individual TCRs with disease status, and machine learning to predict cytomegalovirus infection status. The number of donors typed differed by locus, with 629-630 for A, B, C, DRB1 and DQB1, 522 for DQA1, approximately 580 for DPA1, and some 470 for DPB1. Every discovery cohort repertoire had been produced on one sequencing platform. Results the study describes overall, beyond this receptor: A total of roughly 160 TCR beta chains were listed by the study as associated with cytomegalovirus. The 87-base-pair reads could not distinguish some IMGT-functional V segments, including TRBV6-2 and TRBV6-3, so those segments were excluded. Several of the top co-occurrence clusters appeared to be linked to parvovirus B19, influenza, CMV and Epstein-Barr virus, according to a later analysis. A later analysis found that most CMV-associated TCR beta chains appeared HLA-restricted, with HLA associations seemingly driven largely by CMV exposure. Assigning TCR associations to individual alleles was difficult when HLA alleles, especially DR and DQ, strongly co-occurred. This cohort had only TCR beta chains sequenced, and the lack of alpha or paired-chain data limited which features could be detected. The only immune exposure information available for the cohort was CMV serostatus. Because HLA typing was missing for some donors at each locus, association tests included only the typed subset. In vitro tests confirmed that a few of the cytomegalovirus-associated TCR beta chains recognize cytomegalovirus antigens. Presence/absence analyses assumed roughly uniform sequencing depth across donors, an assumption that may not hold. In both the original and validation cohorts, the classifier was reported to diagnose cytomegalovirus status with high specificity and sensitivity. Correlated functional status among segregating V segments might be attributable to linkage disequilibrium, but an unknown experimental factor could not be ruled out. In a later analysis, HLA-associated TCR beta chains showed more clonal expansion and lower generation probabilities than non-associated chains that were equally common. Across donors, most TCR sequences were observed very rarely, whereas some public TCRs were present in many individuals. An association between a missense DCLRE1C variant and V-gene and J-gene trimming of TCR beta chains was found in a later genetic analysis and replicated in an independent cohort. The earlier analysis of approximately 540 of the donors excluded some 16 rarely observed V segments, including chromosome 9 orphons, because counts were too low. According to the authors, the approach could potentially be generalized to other disease states and immunological phenotypes. At a false discovery rate of 0.05, a later analysis linked about 17,000 TCR beta sequences to specific HLA alleles. A cluster of highly shared sequence variants was judged likely to be a technical artifact of the sequencing pipeline. In a later genetic analysis, fewer N-insertions in productive TCRs were reported among donors in an Asian-associated ancestry cluster than the approximately 670-donor mean. A later analysis found that TCR association rates varied across HLA loci, with DRB1 alleles showing the most associated TCRs and HLA-C alleles the fewest. Broadly in line with IMGT annotations, most TCR beta V segments showed up in productive rearrangements about 87% or about 30% of the time in an earlier analysis of roughly 590 of the donors. A further reported finding was that TCR beta sequences accurately predicted the HLA-A and HLA-B alleles for most subjects in the first cohort.

The protocol used for the library was the immunoSEQ multiplex PCR assay. The multiplex PCR relied on a mix of 60 forward primers for TCR Vbeta segments and 13 reverse primers for TCR Jbeta segments. A multiplex PCR assay on genomic DNA amplified the CDR3 region of rearranged TCR beta genes. The amplified TCR beta libraries were sequenced on the Illumina HiSeq System as 87-base-pair reads. The paper's data handling went like this. In a later analysis, some 80 million unique TCR beta chains were counted across the 650 to 750 repertoires, and roughly 11 million of these chains were shared by at least two donors. To remove PCR and sequencing errors, raw reads were error-corrected and collapsed into unique sequences using a nearest-neighbor algorithm that merged closely related sequences. V, D and J gene segments were assigned by aligning CDR3 sequences to IMGT reference sequences. For a sequence to be retained, at least a six-nucleotide match to both a V gene segment and a J gene segment was required. Rearrangements were classified as productive when the CDR3 lacked stop codons and remained in frame with V and J, and all other rearrangements were classified as non-productive. Following IMGT convention, CDR3 was defined as the stretch from the second conserved V-encoded cysteine up to the conserved J-encoded phenylalanine. Sequences without an unambiguous match to a single V gene segment were excluded from the earlier analysis of about 640 of the donors. An earlier analysis of a few hundred of the donors classified V segments as functional when productive rearrangements were above 56.7% and as segregating when the standard deviation between donors was above 5%. A statistical classification framework was developed to diagnose cytomegalovirus status using the catalog of TCR beta chain sequences. A later analysis assigned V and J genes by comparing TCR nucleotide sequences with IMGT/GENE-DB human TR gene sequences. Using the TCRdist pipeline, a later analysis assigned CDR3 sequences along with most-parsimonious VDJ recombination scenarios. In a later analysis, each TCR beta chain was defined by its CDR3 amino acid sequence together with its V-gene family, and reads lacking a unique V-gene family were excluded. To address suspected cross-contamination and a sequencing artifact, a later analysis removed approximately 590 highly shared, low-generation-probability nucleotide sequences. A later analysis calculated a clonal expansion index for each public chain from normalized within-repertoire ranks of inferred template counts. Generation probabilities in a later analysis came from a VDJ recombination model fitted to out-of-frame rearrangements, and those results were checked against IGoR. In a later analysis, hypergeometric tests were used to score TCR-TCR, TCR-HLA and TCR-CMV co-occurrence, with a repertoire-size bias correction applied to TCR pairs. False discovery rates were estimated in a later analysis by permuting HLA or CMV assignments 20 times. In a later analysis, co-occurring TCRs were grouped with DBSCAN, and TCRdist sequence similarity was added when clustering was performed within HLA-allele-positive subsets. For co-occurrence clustering, repertoires with fewer than 30,000 or more than 120,000 public chains were excluded, along with a handful of repertoires with anomalous nucleotide sharing. Drawn from immuneACCESS, this table holds only the in-frame rearrangements with V and J called that TCRdb kept. Clones are partly lost; checked studies trace under half to an unresolved V gene and leave the rest unexplained. V, J and clone size are taken as reported in that table, and D and trimming were inferred from the DNA itself. This sample gives around 200,000 clones in total; 55% to 75% of them show up just once. The top ten clonotypes cover about 2.8% of the sample.

The CDR3, cysteine through phenylalanine, is 13 amino acids long. Left in the record is the CDR3 DNA by itself, 39 bases read in frame from the first base. V drops 2 bases and J drops 4 bases, leaving 8 bases in between. CDR1 ENHRY and CDR2 SYGVKD were looked up in the germline V gene. The receptor chain draws on TRBV10-3 and TRBJ2-5; TRBD1 is possibly the D segment (6 matching bases). Input material: PBMCs. This TCR was recovered from a man aged 40-50 years in good health and CMV-seropositive. The CDR3 reads as follows: CAISEGGRETQYF. The bases read TGTGCCATCAGTGAGGGGGGCCGAGAGACCCAGTACTTC.